The rows below give T cell receptor beta chains drawn from one sample of a study of OX40 agonist ivuxolimab in advanced cancers. The data were produced by immunoSEQ multiplex PCR, yet TCRdb's version contains in-frame clones alone and is incomplete. Of 12,000 or so clones listed, 87% are singletons. This material consisted of CD4+ or CD8+ T cells sorted from blood, taken in a trial of the OX40 agonist ivuxolimab. The receptor set was obtained from an adult with an advanced solid tumor such as melanoma, head and neck, liver or kidney cancer. The CDR3 runs from the conserved cysteine through the conserved F or W. A D gene is named only where the DNA matches it firmly. Clone size is given for some rows only: seen once, a few or many times, or a class if the clone is expanded.

v_gene,j_gene,abundance,d_gene,CDR3nt,CDR3aa
TRBV11-2,TRBJ2-7,.,TRBD2,TGTGCCAGCAGCTGGGGGGGGGAAACCTACGAGCAGTACTTC,CASSWGGETYEQYF
TRBV7-9,TRBJ1-5,.,.,TGTGCCAGCAGCTTAGGGACACGAGATCAGCCCCAGCATTTT,CASSLGTRDQPQHF
TRBV6-7,TRBJ1-1,.,TRBD1,TGTGCCAGCAGTTACGACAGGGTGGACACTGAAGCTTTCTTT,CASSYDRVDTEAFF
TRBV7-9,TRBJ1-2,.,.,TGTGCCAGCGTCGGGACACCCAATCTTCGCTACACCTTC,CASVGTPNLRYTF
TRBV27,TRBJ2-2,few,TRBD1,TGTGCCAGCAGTTTATCCTGGACAGGGGTTGTCGGGGAGCTGTTTTTT,CASSLSWTGVVGELFF
TRBV7-9,TRBJ2-1,.,TRBD2,TGTGCCAGCAGCTTAAGCGGGAGTTCCTACAATGAGCAGTTCTTC,CASSLSGSSYNEQFF
TRBV19,TRBJ2-1,.,TRBD2,TGTGCCAGTAGTGCCTACGGGACTACCAACAATGAGCAGTTCTTC,CASSAYGTTNNEQFF
TRBV30,TRBJ2-7,.,.,TGTGCCTGGAGTTCGATGGACGGCCGTCAGCAGTACTTC,CAWSSMDGRQQYF
TRBV4-3,TRBJ2-1,.,.,TGCGCCAGCAGCCAAGTTTACGGATACAATGAGCAGTTCTTC,CASSQVYGYNEQFF
TRBV5-1,TRBJ1-2,.,.,TGCGCCAGCAGTTTTGGCATGCTCGATGGCTACACCTTC,CASSFGMLDGYTF
TRBV27,TRBJ2-1,.,.,TGTGCCAGCAGCCTAGCCGGCCCCTACAATGAGCAGTTCTTC,CASSLAGPYNEQFF
TRBV5-5,TRBJ2-2,.,.,TGTGCCAGCAGCTTGCAATCGAACACCGGGGAGCTGTTTTTT,CASSLQSNTGELFF
TRBV7-9,TRBJ1-1,medium-sized,TRBD1,TGTGCCAGCAGCCCGACAGGGAGGAGCACTGAAGCTTTCTTT,CASSPTGRSTEAFF
TRBV27,TRBJ2-3,.,TRBD2,TGTGCCAGCAGTATTAGCGGGATCCCGGGAGATACGCAGTATTTT,CASSISGIPGDTQYF
TRBV7-3,TRBJ2-3,.,.,TGTGCCAGCAGCCAAGTCGGAGGGCCAGCAGATACGCAGTATTTT,CASSQVGGPADTQYF
TRBV5-1,TRBJ1-5,once,.,TGCGCCAGCAGCTTTGGGGACAGCAATCAGCCCCAGCATTTT,CASSFGDSNQPQHF
TRBV28,TRBJ2-5,.,TRBD2,TGTGCCAGCAGCCTAACTAGCGGGAGAGGGGGTTACCAAGAGACCCAGTACTTC,CASSLTSGRGGYQETQYF
TRBV2,TRBJ1-5,.,.,TGTGCCAGCAGTGGAGAATCTTTAGGGAGCAATCAGCCCCAGCATTTT,CASSGESLGSNQPQHF
TRBV27,TRBJ1-2,medium-sized,.,TGTGCCAGCAGTTTGTCCCGATTCAGCGGCTACACCTTC,CASSLSRFSGYTF
TRBV9,TRBJ2-3,.,.,TGTGCCAGCGGTGATACGCAGTATTTT,CASGDTQYF
TRBV7-9,TRBJ1-1,.,TRBD1,TGTGCCAGCAGCTCCAGCCACGGACAGGGCAACACTGAAGCTTTCTTT,CASSSSHGQGNTEAFF
TRBV19,TRBJ2-1,.,.,TGTGCCAGTAGTATATCGGGACCAAAGTTCTTC,CASSISGPKFF
TRBV9,TRBJ2-7,.,.,TGTGCCAGCAGCTTAGGTGGGGGACGGAACTACGAGCAGTACTTC,CASSLGGGRNYEQYF
TRBV30,TRBJ2-7,.,.,TGTGCCTGGAGTGTGGCCAGTAGGTCCACCGAGCAGTACTTC,CAWSVASRSTEQYF
TRBV9,TRBJ1-1,few,.,TGTGCCAGCAGCCTAGATCCGGGGGGCCCTGAAGCTTTCTTT,CASSLDPGGPEAFF
TRBV28,TRBJ2-7,.,TRBD2,TGTGCCAGCAGTCCCCTACTAGCGGGAGTTTGGTACGAGCAGTACTTC,CASSPLLAGVWYEQYF
TRBV7-8,TRBJ2-1,.,.,TGTGCCAGCAGCTTAGGACTAGTCTCCTACAATGAGCAGTTCTTC,CASSLGLVSYNEQFF
TRBV6-5,TRBJ2-7,.,.,TGTGCCAGCAGTTACCCCTTTGGAGCGCAGCCCTACGAGCAGTACTTC,CASSYPFGAQPYEQYF
TRBV7-9,TRBJ2-2,.,.,TGTGCCAGCAGCTTTGCCTCCGGGGAGCTGTTTTTT,CASSFASGELFF
TRBV9,TRBJ2-5,.,TRBD1,TGTGCCAGCAGTGAAGGGACAGGAGGAACGTACCAAGAGACCCAGTACTTC,CASSEGTGGTYQETQYF
TRBV5-4,TRBJ2-3,.,TRBD2,TGTGCCAGCAGCCCGGGGACTAGCGGGGCCCTGGGTACGCAGTATTTT,CASSPGTSGALGTQYF
TRBV5-4,TRBJ2-3,.,.,TGTGCCAGCAGCTTGTTGGGGGGTTCGTTCCCAGATACGCAGTATTTT,CASSLLGGSFPDTQYF
TRBV9,TRBJ1-5,.,.,TGTGCCAGGTACGGGGGGGATAATAGCAATCAGCCCCAGCATTTT,CARYGGDNSNQPQHF
TRBV2,TRBJ2-7,.,.,TGTGCCAGCAGTGGGGTTCAGGGATTCGGGGTCGGACGGGGTTACGAGCAGTACTTC,CASSGVQGFGVGRGYEQYF
TRBV29-1,TRBJ1-1,medium-sized,.,TGCAGCGTGGATCCCCGGCCGGGGACTGAAGCTTTCTTT,CSVDPRPGTEAFF
TRBV4-1,TRBJ1-2,.,.,TGCGCCAGCAGCCAAGATCTTCAGATCCCGAGGAATGGCTACACCTTC,CASSQDLQIPRNGYTF
TRBV6-5,TRBJ2-2,once,.,TGTGCCAGCACTAACAGGGTTACCGGGGAGCTGTTTTTT,CASTNRVTGELFF
TRBV9,TRBJ2-7,.,.,TGTGCCAGCAGCTTACGGGTCAATTCCCCAGAGCAGTACTTC,CASSLRVNSPEQYF
TRBV28,TRBJ2-5,.,TRBD2,TGTGCCAGCAGGATGACTAGCGGGAGGGAAGAGACCCAGTACTTC,CASRMTSGREETQYF
TRBV29-1,TRBJ2-5,.,TRBD1,TGCAGCGTCTTAGGGACAGGGGAACAAGAGACCCAGTACTTC,CSVLGTGEQETQYF
TRBV2,TRBJ2-1,.,.,TGTGCCAGCAGACCCCCTGAGAGCTTCTACAATGAGCAGTTCTTC,CASRPPESFYNEQFF
TRBV7-9,TRBJ1-1,.,.,TGTGCCAGCAGCTTAGTGGGTGGGGGAGCTTTCTTT,CASSLVGGGAFF
TRBV19,TRBJ2-7,.,.,TGTGCCAGTAGTATTGGGACGGTCGAGCAGTACTTC,CASSIGTVEQYF
TRBV5-4,TRBJ2-1,.,.,TGTGCCAGCAGCGTCAAGGGGGTGGTACCCTACAATGAGCAGTTCTTC,CASSVKGVVPYNEQFF
TRBV4-2,TRBJ2-1,.,TRBD2,TGTGCCAGCAGCCAAGATTTAGGGCGGGAGGGCCACGAGCAGTTCTTC,CASSQDLGREGHEQFF
TRBV6-1,TRBJ2-1,.,TRBD2,TGTGCCACCCGGGGGGGAGCGTATGAGCAGTTCTTC,CATRGGAYEQFF
TRBV11-2,TRBJ2-1,.,TRBD2,TGTGCCAGCACCACTAGCGGGAGGCACAATGAGCAGTTCTTC,CASTTSGRHNEQFF
TRBV5-6,TRBJ1-1,.,.,TGTGCCAGCATCCGGGACGAGGGGAGAACCACTGAAGCTTTCTTT,CASIRDEGRTTEAFF
TRBV27,TRBJ2-4,.,.,TGTGCCAGCAGTTCTACCAAAAACATTCAGTACTTC,CASSSTKNIQYF
TRBV29-1,TRBJ2-7,medium-sized,TRBD2,TGCAGCGTTCGGGGGGCTCTAGCGGGAGGGCGGGAGCAGTACTTC,CSVRGALAGGREQYF
TRBV28,TRBJ2-7,.,TRBD1,TGTGCCAGCAGTTCCTACAGGGGCTACGAGCAGTACTTC,CASSSYRGYEQYF
TRBV7-6,TRBJ2-3,.,.,TGTGCCAGCAGCTTGTTGCGAGCGGAGAGCACAGATACGCAGTATTTT,CASSLLRAESTDTQYF
TRBV7-9,TRBJ2-5,.,TRBD2,TGTGCCAGCAGCTTAGCGAGCGGGACTTGGCAAGAGACCCAGTACTTC,CASSLASGTWQETQYF
TRBV27,TRBJ2-2,few,.,TGTGCCAGCAGGGGTTACGGTAGCGGAGAGAACACCGGGGAGCTGTTTTTT,CASRGYGSGENTGELFF
TRBV18,TRBJ1-3,.,.,TGTGCCAGCTCACCACCAGCAGGGTTACTTGGAAACACCATATATTTT,CASSPPAGLLGNTIYF